This T cell receptor beta chain is drawn from a study of identical twins. TCRdb used MiXCR to reprocess the 5' RACE reads, holding one entry per CDR3 protein. The sample records under 250,000 distinct CDR3 sequences, 12% being singletons. This clonotype was picked up many times. What it recognizes is unknown. Study-wide results and caveats: Zero-insertion analyses could be partly confounded by invariant MAIT and iNKT cells. Recombination models fit unrelated individuals' TCR alpha sharing but underestimated twins'. The more abundant beta clonotypes in cord blood had fewer insertions, and memory repertoires did not show this.

The data were also submitted as part of a second study, on yellow fever vaccine responses in identical twins.

What was sequenced was memory (CD45RO+) T cells sorted from blood. The clonotype comes from a woman younger than 30 in good health.

The CDR3 protein is CASSPPGSYNEQFF. CDR3 DNA sequence: TGTGCCAGCAGTCCGCCGGGATCCTACAATGAGCAGTTCTTC. The rearrangement uses TRBV6-2 or TRBV6-3 and TRBJ2-1; D possibly corresponds to TRBD2 (5 bases). CDR3 length equals 14 residues. Germline lookup yields CDR1 MNHEY and CDR2 SVGEGT. Trimming took off 5 bases at V and 1 base at J, with 9 bases between the two ends.